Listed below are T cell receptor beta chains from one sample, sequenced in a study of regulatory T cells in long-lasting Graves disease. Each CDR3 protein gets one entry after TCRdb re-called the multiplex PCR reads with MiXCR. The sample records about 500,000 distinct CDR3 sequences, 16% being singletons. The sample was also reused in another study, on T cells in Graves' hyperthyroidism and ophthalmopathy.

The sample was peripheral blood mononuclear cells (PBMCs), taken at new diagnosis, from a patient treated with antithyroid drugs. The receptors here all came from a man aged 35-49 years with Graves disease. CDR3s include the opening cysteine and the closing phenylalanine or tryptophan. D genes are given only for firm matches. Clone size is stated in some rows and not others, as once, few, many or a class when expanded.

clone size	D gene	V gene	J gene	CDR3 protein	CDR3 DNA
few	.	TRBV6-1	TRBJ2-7	CASREQGGKNEQYF	TGTGCCAGCAGAGAACAGGGAGGTAAAAACGAGCAGTACTTC
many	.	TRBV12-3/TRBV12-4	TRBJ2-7	CASSLRGEQYF	TGTGCCAGCAGCTTACGGGGCGAGCAGTACTTC
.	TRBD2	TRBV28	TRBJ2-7	CASSSEPTSGGPYEQYF	TGTGCCAGCAGTTCGGAACCGACTAGCGGGGGACCCTACGAGCAGTACTTC
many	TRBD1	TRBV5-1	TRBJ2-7	CASSWVPGQERVYEQYF	TGCGCCAGCAGCTGGGTCCCGGGACAGGAGAGGGTATACGAGCAGTACTTC
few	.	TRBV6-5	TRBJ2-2	CAGSYGSANTGELFF	TGTGCCGGCAGTTACGGCTCCGCGAACACCGGGGAGCTGTTTTTT
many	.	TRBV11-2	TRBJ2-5	CASSLGGALHETQYF	TGTGCCAGCAGCTTAGGGGGCGCGCTTCATGAGACCCAGTACTTC
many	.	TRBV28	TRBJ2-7	CASSLLQGYEQYF	TGTGCCAGCAGTTTACTACAGGGTTACGAGCAGTACTTC
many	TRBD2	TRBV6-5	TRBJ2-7	CASSYLAGGSAYEQYF	TGTGCCAGCAGTTATCTAGCGGGAGGGTCCGCCTACGAGCAGTACTTC
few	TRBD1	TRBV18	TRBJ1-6	CASSPETGGVRNSPLHF	TGTGCCAGCTCGCCCGAAACAGGGGGTGTTAGGAATTCACCCCTCCACTTT
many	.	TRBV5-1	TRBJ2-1	CASSLRSRGEGNEQFF	TGCGCCAGCAGCTTGCGTAGCAGGGGGGAAGGCAATGAGCAGTTCTTC
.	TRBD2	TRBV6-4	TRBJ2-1	CASRETSGRAYYNEQFF	TGTGCCAGCAGGGAGACTAGCGGGAGGGCCTACTACAATGAGCAGTTCTTC
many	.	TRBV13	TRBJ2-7	CASSLGANEQYF	TGTGCCAGCAGCTTAGGGGCTAACGAGCAGTACTTC
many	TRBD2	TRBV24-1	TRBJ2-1	CATSGTSGRALVGEQFF	TGTGCCACCAGTGGAACTAGCGGGAGGGCCCTCGTGGGTGAGCAGTTCTTC
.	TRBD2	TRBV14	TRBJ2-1	CASSQGWLAGGPNEQFF	TGTGCCAGCAGCCAAGGTTGGCTAGCGGGAGGGCCCAATGAGCAGTTCTTC
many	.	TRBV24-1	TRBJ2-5	CATSASPGETQYF	TGTGCCACCAGTGCTAGCCCGGGAGAGACCCAGTACTTC
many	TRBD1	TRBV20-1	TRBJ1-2	CSARRDRGGNYGYTF	TGCAGTGCTCGCAGGGACAGGGGAGGTAACTACGGCTACACCTTC
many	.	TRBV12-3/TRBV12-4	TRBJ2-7	CASSLMGGRYEQYF	TGTGCCAGCAGTTTAATGGGGGGCAGGTACGAGCAGTACTTC
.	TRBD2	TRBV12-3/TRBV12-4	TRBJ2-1	CASRTMPGLAGGDEQFF	TGTGCCAGCAGAACGATGCCGGGACTAGCGGGAGGGGATGAGCAGTTCTTC
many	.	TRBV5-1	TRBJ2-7	CASSFYHKGRGNEQYF	TGCGCCAGCAGCTTTTACCACAAAGGGAGAGGTAACGAGCAGTACTTC
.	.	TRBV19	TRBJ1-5	CASTLGHNSNQPQHF	TGTGCCAGTACCTTAGGCCACAATAGCAATCAGCCCCAGCATTTT
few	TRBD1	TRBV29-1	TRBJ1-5	CSVWDREDQPQHF	TGCAGCGTATGGGACAGGGAGGATCAGCCCCAGCATTTT
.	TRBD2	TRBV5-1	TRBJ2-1	CASSPSGRSNEQFF	TGCGCCAGCAGCCCTAGCGGGAGGAGCAATGAGCAGTTCTTC